This TCR beta chain was identified during a study of cytomegalovirus exposure and HLA in healthy donors. The CDR3 extends over 14 amino acids. V was cut by 0 bases and J by 5 bases, with 12 bases left in between. Germline CDR1 SGHDT, CDR2 YYEEEE. Study outcomes and limitations: DRB1 had the most TCR associations and HLA-C the fewest, a later analysis found, with rates varying by HLA locus. Later, an analysis showed that TCR beta chains associated with HLA were more clonally expanded than others that were equally common. The classifier reportedly diagnosed cytomegalovirus status with high specificity and sensitivity.

On this clone itself: Its antigen is unidentified.

It was with 60 Vbeta and 13 Jbeta primers that the PCR ran. Method: immunoSEQ multiplex PCR; TCRdb's copy keeps in-frame clones and lacks some. This sample contains about 200,000 clones. Specimen: PBMCs. J is TRBJ2-7 and V is TRBV5-6; D may be TRBD2 (5 bases). This receptor was obtained from a boy between 10 and 17 years old in good health and CMV-seronegative. The CDR3 is CASSLGPSGHEQYF. In DNA form, the CDR3 reads TGTGCCAGCAGCTTGGGCCCCAGCGGACACGAGCAGTACTTC.